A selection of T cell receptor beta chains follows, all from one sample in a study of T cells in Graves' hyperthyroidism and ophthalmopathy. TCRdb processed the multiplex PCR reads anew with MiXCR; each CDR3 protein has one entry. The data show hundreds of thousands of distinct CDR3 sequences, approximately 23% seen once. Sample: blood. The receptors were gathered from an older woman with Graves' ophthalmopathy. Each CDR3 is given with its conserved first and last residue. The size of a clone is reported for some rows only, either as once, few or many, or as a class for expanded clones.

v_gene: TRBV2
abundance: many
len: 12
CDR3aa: CASREGVSEQYF

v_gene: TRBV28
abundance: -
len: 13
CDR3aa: CASLGLAGYEQYF

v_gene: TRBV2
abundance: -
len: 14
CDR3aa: CASSPTGGVEKLFF

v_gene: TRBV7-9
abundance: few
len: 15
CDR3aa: CASSLEGFKDTEAFF

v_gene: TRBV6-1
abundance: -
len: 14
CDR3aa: CASSDRWSNSPLHF

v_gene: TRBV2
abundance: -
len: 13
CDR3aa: CASSEEGGRALHF

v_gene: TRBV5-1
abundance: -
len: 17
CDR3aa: CASSQLRSGRHTGELFF

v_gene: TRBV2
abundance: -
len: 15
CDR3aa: CASSESGGFSYEQYF

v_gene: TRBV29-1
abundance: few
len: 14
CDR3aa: CSVGQGVAKNIQYF

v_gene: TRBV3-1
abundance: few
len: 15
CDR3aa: CASSQMTYSYNEQFF

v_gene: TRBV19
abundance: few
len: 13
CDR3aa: CASTLGTGYGYTF

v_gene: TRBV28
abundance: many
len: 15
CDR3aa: CASREAGRSSYEQYF

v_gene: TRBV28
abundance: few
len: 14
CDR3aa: CASSRLSPTDTQYF

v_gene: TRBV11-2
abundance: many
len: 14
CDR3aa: CASSLVRYYNEQFF

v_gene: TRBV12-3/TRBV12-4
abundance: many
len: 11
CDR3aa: CASSTLRGYTF

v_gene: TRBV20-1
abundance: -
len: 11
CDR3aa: CSADRIAEAFF

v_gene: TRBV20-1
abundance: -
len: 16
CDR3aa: CSASLPGNQVPDTQYF

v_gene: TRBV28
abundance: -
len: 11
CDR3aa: CASEGLNTQYF

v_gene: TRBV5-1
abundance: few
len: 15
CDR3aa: CASSLGAGADSPLHF

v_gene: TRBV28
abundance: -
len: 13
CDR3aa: CASRGRYNSPLHF

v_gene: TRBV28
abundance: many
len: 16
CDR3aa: CASSFGQNSGANVLTF

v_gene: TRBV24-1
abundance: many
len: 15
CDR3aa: CATSDSGQRAYEQYF

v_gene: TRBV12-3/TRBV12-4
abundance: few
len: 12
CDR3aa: CASSFSGSPLHF

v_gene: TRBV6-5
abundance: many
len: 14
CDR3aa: CASSYSKGRAEAFF

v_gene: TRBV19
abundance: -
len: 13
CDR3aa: CASTRRQFTEAFF

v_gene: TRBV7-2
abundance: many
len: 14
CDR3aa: CASSNLGGRDGYTF

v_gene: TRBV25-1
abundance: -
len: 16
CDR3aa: CASSAHGLAGGFEQFF

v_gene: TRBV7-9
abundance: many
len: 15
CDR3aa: CASSPGPSSPDTQYF

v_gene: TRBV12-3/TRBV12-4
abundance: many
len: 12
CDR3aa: CASSFYAPEQYF

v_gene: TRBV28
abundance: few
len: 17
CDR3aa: CASSLLVTGLLNTEAFF

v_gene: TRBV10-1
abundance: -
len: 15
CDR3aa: CASGRLAGAGGELFF

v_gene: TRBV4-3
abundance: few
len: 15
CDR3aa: CASSPRTGVGSPLHF

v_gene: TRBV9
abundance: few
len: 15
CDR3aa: CASSVSTGSNEKLFF

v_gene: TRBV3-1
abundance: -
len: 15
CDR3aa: CASSREPGPYNEQFF

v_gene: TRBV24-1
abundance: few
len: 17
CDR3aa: CATSDLEAAGGTDTQYF

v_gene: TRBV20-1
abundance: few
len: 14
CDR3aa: CSAKSPGGAAEAFF

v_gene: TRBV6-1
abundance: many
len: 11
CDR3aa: CASSALYEQYF

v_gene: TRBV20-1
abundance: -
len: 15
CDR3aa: CSASTGQGSHQPQHF

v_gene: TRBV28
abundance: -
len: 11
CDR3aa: CATVNLGKQYF

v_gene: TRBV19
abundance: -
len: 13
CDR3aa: CASTDTSGNTIYF

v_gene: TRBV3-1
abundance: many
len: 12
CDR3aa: CASSPFRETQYF

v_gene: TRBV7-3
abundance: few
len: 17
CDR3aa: CASSNVWGALPPNEQFF

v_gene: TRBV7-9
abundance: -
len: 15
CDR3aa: CASSFGGGAGNTIYF

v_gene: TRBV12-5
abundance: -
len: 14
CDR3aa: CASGLVQRGSEQYF

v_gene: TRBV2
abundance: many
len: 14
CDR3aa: CASSADRGADTQYF